This T cell receptor beta chain was profiled in a study of OX40 agonist ivuxolimab in advanced cancers. Study-level information: The eligibility criteria allowed prior anti-PD-1, anti-PD-L1 or anti-CTLA-4 therapy, and 30% to 40% had some. Overall study results and limits: Expansion of clones was among the lowest in partial responders at 0.1-3.0 mg/kg.

The germline V gene encodes CDR1 SGHDN and CDR2 FVKESK. V was clipped by 4 bases and J by 8 bases; unmatched bases: 10. This CDR3 has 17 residues. The assay was immunoSEQ multiplex PCR, and TCRdb's table has in-frame clones only and misses some. The table includes roughly 80,000 clones, roughly 89% detected once. To note about this clone: What it binds is not known.

Here the sequenced sample was CD4+ or CD8+ T cells sorted from blood, taken in a trial of the OX40 agonist ivuxolimab. This receptor was obtained from an adult with an advanced solid tumor such as melanoma, head and neck, liver or kidney cancer. This chain links TRBV14 with TRBJ2-1; TRBD2 matches at 14 bases. CDR3 amino acids: CASSPLGLAGAVDEQFF. The CDR3 DNA reads as TGTGCCAGCAGCCCGTTGGGACTAGCGGGGGCAGTCGATGAGCAGTTCTTC.